This TCR beta chain was recovered during a study of blood T cell repertoires in COVID-19. About the research overall: The United States, Italy and Spain provided the acute and convalescent COVID-19 samples. T cells, B-cell-depleted T cells, or PBMCs provided the cDNA or gDNA that served as material.

CDR3 length: 16 residues. The V end lost 0 bases, the J end lost 2 bases, and 14 bases lay between the germline ends. Germline V lookup: CDR1 SGHRS, CDR2 YFSETQ. In the study's own analysis: For nucleated cells, counts were estimated from reference gene primer amplification. Generated by immunoSEQ multiplex PCR, the TCRdb table keeps only in-frame clones and is missing some. That table furnishes V, J and clone size, whereas the DNA furnished D and trimming. The profile shows roughly 120,000 clones, approximately 85% of them singletons. Sequences were obtained from peripheral blood. This sequence joins TRBV5-1 and TRBJ1-2, with D possibly matching TRBD1 (5 bases). The TCR originated in a man in his forties with acute or convalescent COVID-19. The CDR3 protein is CASSLDLGGGNYGYTF. CDR3 sequence (DNA): TGCGCCAGCAGCTTGGATCTAGGTGGGGGGAACTATGGCTACACCTTC.